These 23 T cell receptor beta chains were sequenced from one sample in a study of shared clonotypes between healthy human individuals (dated by TCRdb to 2020 to 2022). Libraries were made using the immunoSEQ multiplex PCR assay. Not all clones reach the TCRdb copy of this immuneACCESS table, which keeps in-frame sequences only. Checked studies attribute under half of the gap to unresolved V genes and leave the rest unexplained. For this sample there are approximately 460,000 clones; around 77% appear just once. Around 11% of the sample is taken by the ten largest. The sequenced sample was PBMCs. Receptor source: a woman aged 35 to 49 in good health. Some clones in this sample may be carry-over from other donors' samples.

Remarks on this clone: A read error is the likely source, as a far larger clone sits one nucleotide away. This chain uses TRBV5-1 with TRBJ2-5, with D possibly being TRBD2 (5 bases). From germline, CDR1 is SGHRS and CDR2 YFSETQ. The CDR3 loop spans 14 amino acids. CDR3 sequence (DNA): TGCGCCAGCAGCGAAACTAGAAACCAAGAGACCCAGCACTTC. Translated, it gives CASSETRNQETQHF.

This clone was observed at least ten times. This CDR3 is CASSPDRGVAGNTIYF. In nucleotides, the CDR3 is TGTGCCAGCTCACCGGACAGGGGGGTCGCTGGAAACACCATATATTTT. The V call is TRBV18, the J call TRBJ1-3, with 10 bases aligning to TRBD1. After removal of 3 bases from V and 2 bases from J, the junction contained 4 bases not matched to a gene. In germline, CDR1 is KGHSH, CDR2 LQKENI. The CDR3 has 16 amino acids.

The chain links TRBV2 to TRBJ1-3; D is uncertain. V lost 4 bases, J lost 0 bases, and 7 bases lay in between. Germline V gives CDR1 SNHLY, CDR2 FYNNEI. This CDR3 is 14 amino acids long. CDR3 coding DNA: TGTGCCAGCAGTGGAGGGTACTCTGGAAACACCATATATTTT. Residues: CASSGGYSGNTIYF. Full variable domain (rest looked up from reference TRBV2 and TRBJ1-3): EPEVTQTPSHQVTQMGQEVILRCVPISNHLYFYWYRQILGQKVEFLVSFYNNEISEKSEIFDDQFSVERPDGSNFTLKIRSTKLEDSAMYFCASSGGYSGNTIYFGEGSWLTVV.

The rearrangement joins TRBV5-1 to TRBJ2-1; weak D call: TRBD2 (6 bases). The length of the CDR3 is 14 residues. V was shortened by 6 bases and J by 7 bases, with 17 bases between the two germline ends. The germline V gene has CDR1 SGHRS and CDR2 YFSETQ. CDR3 residues: CASNSREPGNEQFF. CDR3 DNA: TGCGCCAGCAATAGTCGGGAGCCCGGAAATGAGCAGTTCTTC.

The chain joins TRBV5-4 to TRBJ2-1; 11 bases agree with TRBD2. V trimming: 0 bases; J trimming: 4 bases; junction bases outside the gene matches: 3. Per the germline V gene, CDR1 is SGHNT and CDR2 is YYREEE (reference sequence). CDR3 size: 16 residues. The CDR3 DNA reads TGTGCCAGCAGCTTGGGAGGGACTAGCGGATACAATGAGCAGTTCTTC. Encoded protein: CASSLGGTSGYNEQFF.

The CDR3 protein is CASSVVRSAGELFF. In DNA form, the CDR3 reads TGTGCCAGCAGCGTAGTGAGGAGCGCCGGGGAGCTGTTTTTT. J is TRBJ2-2 and V is TRBV9, with no clear D. Trimming took off 0 bases at V and 6 bases at J, with 9 bases between the two ends. There are 14 residues in the CDR3. Germline lookup yields CDR1 SGDLS and CDR2 YYNGEE.

This clone was counted a single time. The rearrangement uses TRBV6-5 and TRBJ2-1, with 10 bases fitting TRBD2. CDR1 MNHEY and CDR2 SVGAGI come from the germline V gene. The junction had 6 bases not matched to a gene; V was cut back by 4 bases and J by 6 bases. CDR3 length equals 15 residues. The CDR3 bases are TGTGCCAGCAGTTTACGTAGCGGGAGGTTCAATGAGCAGTTCTTC. It yields the protein CASSLRSGRFNEQFF.

This clone was detected a few times. The sample holds other DNA sequences that translate to the same CDR3. V is TRBV28 and J is TRBJ1-5, with D perhaps TRBD1 (5 bases). V gave up 3 bases and J gave up 1 base, with 7 bases separating them. This CDR3 comprises 14 residues. Germline-derived CDR1 and CDR2 are MDHEN and SYDVKM. The CDR3 sequence is CASSLGQSNQPQHF. The CDR3 bases are TGTGCCAGCAGTTTGGGGCAGAGCAATCAGCCCCAGCATTTT. Based on the CDR3 plus reference TRBV28 and TRBJ1-5, the full variable domain is DVKVTQSSRYLVKRTGEKVFLECVQDMDHENMFWYRQDPGLGLRLIYFSYDVKMKEKGDIPEGYSVSREKKERFSLILESASTNQTSMYLCASSLGQSNQPQHFGDGTRLSIL.

V and J are TRBV4-1 and TRBJ2-1; D is undetermined. The ends were cut back, 4 bases at V and 4 bases at J, with 29 bases in the middle. CDR3 size: 20 residues. Germline CDR1 MGHRA, CDR2 YSYEKL. The CDR3 is CASSRPRTTPNNRPYNEQFF. DNA for the CDR3: TGCGCCAGCAGCCGGCCCCGGACCACTCCTAACAACCGGCCATACAATGAGCAGTTCTTC.

The CDR3 here is CASEFRGYEQYF. DNA for the CDR3: TGTGCCAGCGAATTCAGGGGGTACGAGCAGTACTTC. The chain uses TRBV6-1 and TRBJ2-7, with 7 bases aligning to TRBD1. Germline V CDR1 and CDR2: MNHNS, SASEGT. Germline trimming cut 8 bases from V and 4 bases from J; bases unmatched to any gene: 5. The CDR3 totals 12 residues.

V is TRBV9 and J is TRBJ2-5, with D uncertain. Deletions cut 3 bases from V and 0 bases from J, with 6 bases between. CDR1 and CDR2 from the germline V gene are SGDLS and YYNGEE. The CDR3 is 13 residues long. The CDR3 DNA is TGTGCCAGCAGCGATCCAAACCAAGAGACCCAGTACTTC. It codes for CASSDPNQETQYF.

This clone was seen more than once but under ten times. With a much larger clone just one base away, this may be a read error. The V and J genes are TRBV9 and TRBJ2-3, with a tentative D call TRBD2 (6 bases). Germline CDR1 reads SGDLS; CDR2 reads YYNGEE. The CDR3 has 15 amino acids. The CDR3 nucleotides are TGTGCCAGCAGCCGGGACTGGATTAGCACAGATACGCGGTATTTT. Translated, it gives CASSRDWISTDTRYF. Together with reference TRBV9 and TRBJ2-3, the CDR3 gives the full variable domain: DSGVTQTPKHLITATGQRVTLRCSPRSGDLSVYWYQQSLDQGLQFLIQYYNGEERAKGNILERFSAQQFPDLHSELNLSSLELGDSALYFCASSRDWISTDTRYFGPGTRLTVL.

The gene calls are TRBV5-1 and TRBJ2-3; D gene unclear. Germline-derived CDR1 and CDR2 are SGHRS and YFSETQ. V was cut by 5 bases and J by 4 bases, with 5 bases left in between. This CDR3 region has 11 residues. The CDR3 spells CASRSADTQYF. DNA for the CDR3: TGCGCCAGCAGGTCTGCAGATACGCAGTATTTT.

This clone was seen a few times. The V gene is TRBV4-3, the J gene TRBJ2-1; tentatively, D is TRBD2 (5 bases). This CDR3 is 17 amino acids long. Trimming took 2 bases from V and 3 from J, leaving 17 bases between them. From germline, CDR1 is LGHNA and CDR2 YSLEER. The CDR3 region has the DNA TGCGCCAGCAGCCAATCATTACTAGGAGAGGTCTACAATGAGCAGTTCTTC. Translated, it gives CASSQSLLGEVYNEQFF.

Points on this clone: This could be a read error, since a much larger clone is one nucleotide away. This same CDR3 is encoded by further DNA sequences in the sample. The genes are TRBV28 and TRBJ1-1, with D perhaps TRBD1 (6 bases). V was clipped by 8 bases and J by 7 bases, with 17 bases between them. Germline V CDR1 and CDR2: MDHEN, SYDVKM. The CDR3 spans 13 residues. The CDR3 sequence: CASVQGGGYEAFF. The DNA of the CDR3 is TGTGCCAGCGTCCAAGGGGGGGGTTATGAAGCTTTCTTT.

Concerning this clone itself: This likely traces to a read error, being one base from a far larger clone. At the DNA level, this CDR3 is encoded by other sequences in the same sample as well. V gene TRBV27 combines with J gene TRBJ1-2, with D possibly being TRBD1 (6 bases). The CDR3 is made up of 13 amino acids. V lost 6 bases and J lost 7, with 15 bases in between. Germline CDR1 is MNHEY and CDR2 is SMNVEV (reference sequence). CDR3 protein: CASRQGVGRGYTF. CDR3 DNA sequence: TGTGCCAGCAGACAGGGAGTCGGGCGTGGCTACACCTTC.

This clone was observed at least ten times. V gene TRBV18 combines with J gene TRBJ1-5; D might be TRBD1 (6 bases). This CDR3 comprises 16 residues. V shed 2 bases and J shed 0 bases, with 11 bases lying between them. Germline V gives CDR1 KGHSH, CDR2 LQKENI. Here the CDR3 DNA reads TGTGCCAGCTCACCAAGCGGACAGAATAGCAATCAGCCCCAGCATTTT. Translated: CASSPSGQNSNQPQHF.

This chain links TRBV15 with TRBJ2-2, with 7 positions matching TRBD2. CDR1 is LNHNV and CDR2 is YYDKDF in the germline V gene (reference sequence). The CDR3 sequence is 16 residues long. Germline trimming cut 2 bases from V and 3 bases from J; bases unmatched to any gene: 6. The DNA for the CDR3 is TGTGCCACCAGCAGATCGCTGCGGGGGTACACCGGGGAGCTGTTTTTT. Its translation: CATSRSLRGYTGELFF.

This clone has at least ten counts. The V call is TRBV27, the J call TRBJ1-5; 7 positions agree with TRBD1. This CDR3 is built from 16 residues. Germline assignment: CDR1 MNHEY and CDR2 SMNVEV (reference sequence). The trim removed 5 bases at V and 7 bases at J, leaving 14 bases unmatched. CDR3 in DNA: TGTGCCAGCAGTCCCCGCGACAGGGTATTTTCGCAGCCCCAGCATTTT. Residues: CASSPRDRVFSQPQHF.

This chain links TRBV5-4 with TRBJ2-5; D is unresolved. This CDR3 has 12 residues. V was clipped by 0 bases and J by 4 bases, with 4 bases between them. Germline CDR1 is SGHNT and CDR2 is YYREEE (reference sequence). The CDR3 region has the DNA TGTGCCAGCAGCTTGGCCACAGAGACCCAGTACTTC. As protein: CASSLATETQYF. Full variable domain (remainder filled in from reference TRBV5-4 and TRBJ2-5): ETGVTQSPTHLIKTRGQQVTLRCSSQSGHNTVSWYQQALGQGPQFIFQYYREEENGRGNFPPRFSGLQFPNYSSELNVNALELDDSALYLCASSLATETQYFGPGTRLLVL.

The chain is built from TRBV30 and TRBJ1-1; D is possibly TRBD1 (5 bases). Germline V CDR1 and CDR2: GTSNPN, SVGIG (reference sequence). Trimming shortened V by 0 bases and J by 6 bases, and 11 bases separated the two germline ends. This CDR3 region has 13 residues. The CDR3 coding sequence is TGTGCCTGGAGTGTACAAAGGGGAGCTGAAGCTTTCTTT. This translates into CAWSVQRGAEAFF.

The sample holds one count of this clone. This chain connects TRBV28 to TRBJ2-7, with 11 bases fitting TRBD1. The CDR3 consists of 18 residues. Trimming at V came to 6 bases and at J to 1 base, leaving 14 bases not matched to a gene. The germline gives CDR1 MDHEN, CDR2 SYDVKM. Here the CDR3 DNA reads TGTGCCAGCAGAATAAGGACAGGGGGCTGGTTATCTTCCTACGAGCAGTACTTC. This sequence encodes CASRIRTGGWLSSYEQYF.

The rearrangement joins TRBV5-6 to TRBJ1-3, with D unclear. The V gene lost 2 bases and the J gene lost 4 bases, with 10 bases spanning the gap. CDR3 length: 14 amino acids. The germline gives CDR1 SGHDT, CDR2 YYEEEE. The CDR3 region has the DNA TGTGCCAGCAGCTTAACAGCCCTCGGAAACACCATATATTTT. Protein sequence: CASSLTALGNTIYF. The variable domain in full, with the rest retrieved from reference TRBV5-6 and TRBJ1-3, is DAGVTQSPTHLIKTRGQQVTLRCSPKSGHDTVSWYQQALGQGPQFIFQYYEEEERQRGNFPDRFSGHQFPNYSSELNVNALLLGDSALYLCASSLTALGNTIYFGEGSWLTVV.